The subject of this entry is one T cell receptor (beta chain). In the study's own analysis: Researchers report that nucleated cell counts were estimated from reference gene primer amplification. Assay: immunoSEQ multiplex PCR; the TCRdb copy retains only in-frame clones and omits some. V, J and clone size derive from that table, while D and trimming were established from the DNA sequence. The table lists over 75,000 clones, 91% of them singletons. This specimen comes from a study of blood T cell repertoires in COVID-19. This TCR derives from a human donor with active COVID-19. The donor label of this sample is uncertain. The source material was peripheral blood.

CDR3 protein: CASSDAGYAETQYF. CDR3 coding DNA: TGTGCCAGCAGCGATGCGGGGTACGCAGAGACCCAGTACTTC. This chain connects TRBV9 to TRBJ2-5; D is possibly TRBD2 (6 bases). From germline, CDR1 is SGDLS and CDR2 YYNGEE. Trimming stripped 3 bases from V and 4 bases from J, with 13 bases between. The CDR3 length is 14 residues.